Presented here are 17 T cell receptor beta chains from one specimen sequenced in a study of circulating and synovial CD4+ cells in juvenile arthritis. Clones were read by immunoSEQ multiplex PCR, and TCRdb kept only the in-frame ones, dropping some. The sample consists of approximately 36,000 clones, about 94% of them appearing once. Sequencing input: CD4+ T cells from blood. All receptors come from a human donor with juvenile idiopathic arthritis.

The chain links TRBV5-1 to TRBJ2-7; maybe TRBD1 (6 bases). The V end lost 4 bases, the J end lost 0 bases, and 11 bases lay between the germline ends. Germline lookup yields CDR1 SGHRS and CDR2 YFSETQ. This CDR3 is 14 amino acids long. This chain's CDR3 is CASSGGRSSYEQYF. For the CDR3, the DNA is TGCGCCAGCAGCGGGGGCCGTAGCTCCTACGAGCAGTACTTC.

V usage is TRBV15 and J usage is TRBJ2-7; possible D gene TRBD2, 6 bases. Germline-derived CDR1 and CDR2 are LNHNV and YYDKDF (reference sequence). This CDR3 region has 16 residues. V was cut by 0 bases and J by 4 bases, with 16 bases left in between. This chain's CDR3 is CATSRDSGVLRYEQYF. CDR3 sequence (DNA): TGTGCCACCAGCAGAGATTCGGGGGTACTCAGATACGAGCAGTACTTC.

The gene calls are TRBV11-2 and TRBJ2-7; 9 positions match TRBD1. CDR1 is SGHAT, CDR2 FQNNGV, per germline. This CDR3 is built from 16 residues. Trimming cost V 5 bases and J 2 bases; bases outside gene matches: 10. DNA for the CDR3: TGTGCCAGCAGCCCACAACCGGGACAGGGACCCTACGAGCAGTACTTC. This encodes CASSPQPGQGPYEQYF.

The V call is TRBV12-2, the J call TRBJ2-3; no DNA check was done on the table's D call, TRBD2. TRBV12-2 is recorded as a pseudogene. The CDR3 spans 16 residues. The CDR3 DNA sequence: TGTGCAAGTCGCTTAGGGGAGAGGTCTAGCACAGATACGCAGTATTTT. It specifies CASRLGERSSTDTQYF.

The gene calls are TRBV6-1 and TRBJ1-2; D gene ambiguous. Trimming left V 6 bases short and J 2 bases short, with 10 bases between. Germline V CDR1 and CDR2: MNHNS, SASEGT. CDR3 length: 13 residues. The CDR3 protein is CASRVTENYGYTF. CDR3 nucleotide sequence: TGTGCCAGCAGGGTGACGGAGAACTATGGCTACACCTTC.

The chain employs TRBV19 and TRBJ2-2; TRBD1 matches at 10 bases. The germline V gene encodes CDR1 LNHDA and CDR2 SQIVND (reference sequence). The CDR3 is 14 amino acids. V trimming: 8 bases; J trimming: 3 bases; junction bases outside the gene matches: 3. Written as DNA, the CDR3 is TGTGCCAGTGGGGGGACAGGGGACACCGGGGAGCTGTTTTTT. This codes for CASGGTGDTGELFF.

V usage is TRBV5-6 and J usage is TRBJ2-5, with a weak D call TRBD1 (5 bases). CDR1 is SGHDT, CDR2 YYEEEE, per germline. V lost 3 bases to trimming and J lost 0 bases, with 15 bases between them. There are 16 residues in the CDR3. The DNA of the CDR3 is TGTGCCAGCAGCTGGGTTCTAGACAGAGACCAAGAGACCCAGTACTTC. Protein product: CASSWVLDRDQETQYF.

The V and J genes are TRBV11-3 and TRBJ2-3; 12 nucleotides align to TRBD2. CDR3 length equals 18 residues. Germline V CDR1 and CDR2: SGHNT, YENEEA. V was clipped by 4 bases and J by 3 bases; unmatched bases: 11. Here the CDR3 DNA reads TGTGCCAGCAGCTCGCCCCCTGGGCTAGCGGGGGGGACAGATACGCAGTATTTT. Encoded protein: CASSSPPGLAGGTDTQYF.

The chain recombines TRBV6-1 with TRBJ2-2, with 8 nucleotides matching TRBD1. Germline CDR1 is MNHNS and CDR2 is SASEGT. CDR3 length: 15 amino acids. V lost 10 bases, J lost 5 bases, and 12 bases stayed unmatched. The CDR3 is CATTSDRVMTGELFF. In DNA, the CDR3 is TGTGCCACGACGTCGGACAGGGTGATGACCGGGGAGCTGTTTTTT.

The rearrangement links TRBV7-3 to TRBJ1-5; D remains unclear. This CDR3 has 13 amino acids. Looked up from germline, CDR1 is SGHTA and CDR2 is FQGTGA. With 2 bases removed from V and 8 bases from J, the gap between germline ends came to 10 bases. The CDR3 nucleotides are TGTGCCAGCAGCTTAGGTGGTGGAGAGCCCCAGCATTTT. Protein: CASSLGGGEPQHF.

The rearrangement links TRBV7-8 to TRBJ2-1; 8 bases map to TRBD2. The V gene end was trimmed by 1 base and the J gene end by 4 bases; junction bases not matched to a gene: 9. Germline assignment: CDR1 SGHVS and CDR2 FQNEAQ. This CDR3 contains 17 residues. The CDR3 bases are TGTGCCAGCAGCTTAGGGGCGTCTAGCGGGCCATACAATGAGCAGTTCTTC. This sequence encodes CASSLGASSGPYNEQFF.

The chain carries TRBV18 and TRBJ2-7; 7 nucleotides match TRBD2. Germline CDR1 is KGHSH and CDR2 is LQKENI. With V trimmed by 5 bases and J by 7 bases, 11 bases remained unmatched. There are 14 residues in the CDR3. Here the CDR3 DNA reads TGTGCCAGCTCATTGCGCCCCCCGGGGGGTGAGCAGTACTTC. It yields the protein CASSLRPPGGEQYF.

V is TRBV6-5 and J is TRBJ1-2, with D unresolved. V gave up 8 bases and J gave up 6 bases, with 19 bases separating them. This CDR3 is built from 14 residues. The germline gives CDR1 MNHEY, CDR2 SVGAGI. In DNA, the CDR3 is TGTGCCAGCGCCCGTCGGGGATTGGAGGATGGCTACACCTTC. This gives the protein CASARRGLEDGYTF.

The CDR3 coding sequence is TGTGCCAGCACCCAAGCAGGGGGCGGAGGTTTCACTGAAGCTTTCTTT. It specifies CASTQAGGGGFTEAFF. The chain is built from TRBV27 and TRBJ1-1; 8 bases fit TRBD1. CDR3 size: 16 residues. J lost 4 bases, V lost 7 bases, and 14 bases had no gene match. Germline V gene lookup returns CDR1 MNHEY and CDR2 SMNVEV (reference sequence).

The gene calls are TRBV4-3 and TRBJ1-2, with TRBD1 matching over 9 bases. V lost 0 bases to trimming and J lost 2 bases; unmatched junction nucleotides: 7. Germline CDR1 reads LGHNA; CDR2 reads YSLEER. CDR3 size: 17 residues. For the CDR3, the DNA is TGCGCCAGCAGCCAAGACCCTGGACAGGGGAGAAACTATGGCTACACCTTC. Encoded protein: CASSQDPGQGRNYGYTF.

The gene calls are TRBV5-4 and TRBJ2-7; no reliable D call. CDR1 is SGHNT and CDR2 is YYREEE in the germline V gene (reference sequence). V was trimmed by 4 bases and J by 1 base, leaving 3 bases between them. CDR3 length: 11 amino acids. In DNA form, the CDR3 reads TGTGCCAGCAGCCGGTCCTACGAGCAGTACTTC. Residues: CASSRSYEQYF.

The rearrangement joins TRBV27 to TRBJ2-2, with D perhaps TRBD2 (5 bases). The CDR3 sequence is 15 residues long. V was pared by 7 bases and J by 5 bases, with 17 bases between. CDR1 and CDR2 (germline): MNHEY, SMNVEV (reference sequence). CDR3 loop: CASTGPRVRTGELFF. DNA of the CDR3: TGTGCCAGCACCGGGCCGAGGGTACGGACCGGGGAGCTGTTTTTT.